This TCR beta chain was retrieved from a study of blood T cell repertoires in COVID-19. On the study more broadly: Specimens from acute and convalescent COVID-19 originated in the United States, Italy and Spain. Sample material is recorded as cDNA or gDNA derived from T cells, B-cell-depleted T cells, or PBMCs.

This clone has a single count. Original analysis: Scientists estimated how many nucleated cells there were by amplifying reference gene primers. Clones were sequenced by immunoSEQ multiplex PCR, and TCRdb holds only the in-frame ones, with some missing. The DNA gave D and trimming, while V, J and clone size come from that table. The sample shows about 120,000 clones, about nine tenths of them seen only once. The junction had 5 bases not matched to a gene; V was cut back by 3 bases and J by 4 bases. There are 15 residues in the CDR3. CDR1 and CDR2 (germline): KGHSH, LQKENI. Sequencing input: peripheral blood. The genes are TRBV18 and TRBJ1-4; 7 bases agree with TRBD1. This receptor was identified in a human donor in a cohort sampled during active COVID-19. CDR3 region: CASSPQGTDNEKLFF. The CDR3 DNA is TGTGCCAGCTCACCTCAAGGGACAGATAATGAAAAACTGTTTTTT.